This T cell receptor (beta chain) was sequenced for a study of identical twins (dated by TCRdb to between 2015 and 2016). With regard to the full study: TCR alpha and beta repertoires from monozygotic twins, unrelated adults of various ages and cord blood were deep-sequenced to test whether fetal clonotypes persist. Replicate twin experiments were performed at different times using different library preparation protocols to rule out contamination. What the authors observed across the whole study: Abundant cord blood beta clonotypes carried fewer insertions; young adult naive repertoires showed a weaker similar trend, while memory repertoires showed none. Compared with coincidental sharing between unrelated individuals, out-of-frame TCR alpha sequences shared between twins had an excess of sequences with low generation probability. In beta out-of-frame sequences, excess twin sharing was weaker, because having fewer shared sequences lowered the signal-to-noise ratio. Recombination models systematically underestimated out-of-frame TCR alpha sharing in monozygotic twins but agreed with sharing between unrelated individuals. Invariant T cells such as MAIT and iNKT could partly confound zero-insertion analyses, although diverse VJ usage argued against such confounding for most clonotypes. Conclusions relied on cross-sectional statistical analysis, since the same donors could not be followed over many years.

V gives up 2 bases and J gives up 10 bases, and the segment between their germline ends measures 21 bases. The germline V gene (reference sequence) supplies CDR1 LGHDT and CDR2 YNNKEL. The CDR3 contains 16 residues, cysteine and phenylalanine counted. Only the CDR3 DNA stays, 48 bases, in frame from base 1. Turning to this clonotype: Its antigen has not been determined. The record has no base qualities; no much larger clone is one base away.

Every donor was a healthy Caucasian. Three pairs of female monozygotic twins, all aged roughly 18 to 29 years, made up the twin cohort. Peripheral blood mononuclear cells were used as the source from which RNA for TCR libraries was isolated. The method behind the library was 5' RACE. Sequencing was performed on an Illumina HiSeq 2000. A universal primer binding site was added through template switching, and the final cDNA carried a unique molecular identifier so that TCR cDNA molecules could be counted accurately. Specific primers in the conserved constant-segment region were used to synthesize first-strand cDNA for the TCR alpha and beta chains. Each cDNA library was double barcoded, with a SMART-Mk sample barcode plus Illumina barcodes, to control for contamination. TruSeq adapter sequences along with Illumina sample barcodes were introduced in two successive PCR steps. The TCR alpha and beta cDNA libraries were sequenced on the Illumina HiSeq platform using custom primers. The authors' analysis ran thus. MiGEC processed the raw reads to extract unique molecular identifiers, while MiXCR was used to determine the CDR3 positions. Recombination models were inferred per individual with the repgenHMM and IGoR tools using an EM algorithm. The tcR package in R was used for shared clonotype analysis, with sharing normalized by the product of cloneset sizes. To study raw recombination free of thymic and clonal selection effects, out-of-frame nonproductive sequences were analyzed. Through fastp at Q25 and MiXCR, TCRdb rebuilt clones from the public reads, retaining in-frame beta chains. Every entry covers one CDR3 protein and lists the most common genes and DNA from its rows. TCRdb's processing, not the authors', yielded these V and J calls. In this sample the table shows 690,000 or so distinct CDR3 sequences, approximately 9% of which occur a single time. The ten largest clones take up around 0.98% of the sample.

Separately, the same data were catalogued under a study of yellow fever vaccine responses in identical twins. The second study reports: According to the authors, the vaccine-induced T cell response in identical twins seemed to be partly convergent and partly specific to each individual. In the study, vaccine-responding T cell clones were precisely tracked in identical twins.

Sequencing input: PBMCs. The receptor's source is a young woman in good health. Recombination joined TRBV3-1 with TRBJ2-1; the D call could be TRBD1 or TRBD2, with each sharing 6 bases. The CDR3 protein is CASSQRTGGHSEEQFF. The sequenced DNA is TGTGCCAGCAGCCAAAGAACCGGGGGACACTCAGAGGAGCAGTTCTTC.